Below, one T cell receptor beta chain is given with its context. Germline CDR1 and CDR2: MNHNY and SVGAGI (reference sequence). The length of the CDR3 is 15 residues. The trim removed 5 bases at V and 7 bases at J, leaving 11 bases unmatched. Study processing details: Cell counts per sample came from amplifying reference gene primers. Profiled with immunoSEQ multiplex PCR; TCRdb holds only in-frame clones, not every one. That table gives V, J and clone size, and the DNA gave D and trimming. The sample gives 25,000 to 35,000 clones, 80% to 90% of which show up once; around 48% is in the top ten. The data derive from a study of blood T cell repertoires in COVID-19. Across the whole study: PBMCs, B-cell-depleted T cells, or T cells were the source of the cDNA or gDNA that made up the material.

The clonotype comes from a human donor with acute or convalescent COVID-19. The donor label of this sample is uncertain. The rearrangement links TRBV6-6 to TRBJ1-5, with 7 bases lining up with TRBD1. The sample taken for sequencing was peripheral blood. The CDR3 loop is CASSSSTGRYQPQHF. As DNA, the CDR3 is TGTGCCAGCAGTAGCTCGACAGGGAGGTACCAGCCCCAGCATTTT.